What follows are 29 T cell receptor beta chains derived from one specimen sequenced in a study of identical twins. Via MiXCR, TCRdb re-called the 5' RACE reads, giving one row per CDR3 protein. The sample records about 700,000 distinct CDR3 sequences, roughly 6.2% being singletons. The sample taken for sequencing was naive T cells sorted from blood. Receptors were obtained from a man younger than 35 in good health.

This clonotype has ten or more counts. V gene TRBV7-3 combines with J gene TRBJ1-1; tentative D call: TRBD1 (6 bases). This CDR3 has 13 residues. CDR1 is SGHTA, CDR2 FQGTGA, per germline. Trimming removed 2 bases at V and 7 bases at J, with 11 bases between. The CDR3 spells CASSLDPGVEAFF. CDR3 in DNA: TGTGCCAGCAGCTTAGACCCAGGGGTTGAAGCTTTCTTT.

The table lists this clonotype with many counts. The chain is built from TRBV4-1 and TRBJ1-4; D possibly corresponds to TRBD1 (5 bases). Deletions cut 1 base from V and 8 bases from J, with 14 bases between. The CDR3 runs to 15 residues. CDR1 is MGHRA and CDR2 is YSYEKL in the germline V gene. CDR3 sequence reads: CASSQVRGLVEKLFF. The DNA of the CDR3 is TGCGCCAGCAGCCAAGTCCGGGGCCTGGTAGAAAAACTGTTTTTT.

The V and J genes are TRBV3-1 and TRBJ2-2; D tentatively reads TRBD1 or TRBD2 (5 bases each). This CDR3 has 15 amino acids. Trimming pared 4 bases from V and 5 bases from J, leaving 14 bases between. The germline gives CDR1 LGHDT, CDR2 YNNKEL (reference sequence). The CDR3 nucleotides are TGTGCCAGCAGCCCCAGTCCCGGGGCTACCGGGGAGCTGTTTTTT. It translates to CASSPSPGATGELFF.

This clonotype has a count of ten or more. The V and J genes are TRBV7-2 and TRBJ2-3; TRBD2 is a possible D gene (6 bases). The CDR3 length is 12 residues. Per the germline V gene, CDR1 is SGHTA and CDR2 is FQGNSA. The V gene lost 5 bases and the J gene lost 5 bases, with 8 bases spanning the gap. The DNA for the CDR3 is TGTGCCAGCAGCGTCGGGGGAGATACGCAGTATTTT. Translating gives CASSVGGDTQYF.

The sample holds many counts of this clonotype. The rearrangement joins TRBV29-1 to TRBJ2-3; possible D gene TRBD2, 5 bases. The V end was cut by 3 bases, the J end by 5 bases, with 15 bases between. The CDR3 runs 14 residues. CDR1 and CDR2 from the germline V gene are SQVTM and ANQGSEA. CDR3 protein: CSVDTYEGGDTQYF. CDR3 coding DNA: TGCAGCGTTGATACGTACGAGGGTGGAGATACGCAGTATTTT.

As to this clonotype: The junction does not match germline at one end; this may be a read error. The genes are TRBV6-5 and TRBJ2-1, with 11 bases fitting TRBD2. The CDR3 has 13 residues. The germline V gene encodes CDR1 MNHEY and CDR2 SVGAGI. The CDR3 sequence: CASIYLAGGEQFF. CDR3 in DNA: TGTGCCAGCATTTACCTAGCGGGAGGTGAGCAGTTCTTC.

The rearrangement links TRBV18 to TRBJ2-3; 7 positions match TRBD2. CDR1 is KGHSH and CDR2 is LQKENI in the germline V gene. J lost 3 bases, V lost 1 base, and 16 bases had no gene match. The CDR3 sequence is 19 residues long. This CDR3 is CASSPRRLGGVASTDTQYF. The CDR3 coding sequence is TGTGCCAGCTCACCACGGCGACTGGGGGGGGTAGCTTCAACAGATACGCAGTATTTT.

The CDR3 loop reads CAIRPGQGYYGYTF. The DNA for the CDR3 is TGTGCCATCAGGCCGGGACAGGGGTACTATGGCTACACCTTC. The chain is built from TRBV10-3 and TRBJ1-2; 10 bases match TRBD1. CDR3 length: 14 amino acids. V lost 6 bases, J lost 3 bases, and 4 bases stayed unmatched. Germline assignment: CDR1 ENHRY and CDR2 SYGVKD.

This clonotype has just a few counts. The chain has TRBV12-3 or TRBV12-4 and TRBJ2-3, with D uncertain. The CDR3 has 14 residues. V was trimmed by 3 bases and J by 2 bases, leaving 9 bases between them. The CDR3 coding sequence is TGTGCCAGCAGTTTCTGGAGTTCCACAGATACGCAGTATTTT. Its protein product is CASSFWSSTDTQYF.

The genes are TRBV5-6 and TRBJ2-4, with a tentative D call TRBD2 (7 bases). This CDR3 is 15 amino acids long. V gave up 4 bases and J gave up 6 bases, with 17 bases separating them. The germline V gene encodes CDR1 SGHDT and CDR2 YYEEEE. The CDR3 sequence is CASSERGAYSNIQYF. The CDR3 DNA follows: TGTGCCAGCAGCGAACGGGGGGCCTATTCAAACATTCAGTACTTC. Together with reference TRBV5-6 and TRBJ2-4, the CDR3 gives the full variable domain: DAGVTQSPTHLIKTRGQQVTLRCSPKSGHDTVSWYQQALGQGPQFIFQYYEEEERQRGNFPDRFSGHQFPNYSSELNVNALLLGDSALYLCASSERGAYSNIQYFGAGTRLSVL.

In its sample, this clonotype was seen many times. The chain recombines TRBV28 with TRBJ2-1; 7 nucleotides align to TRBD2. The V gene's germline CDR1 is MDHEN and CDR2 SYDVKM. V dropped 5 bases and J dropped 3; count of bases not matched to a gene: 13. This CDR3 contains 17 residues. The CDR3 is CASSPQRDYTIYNEQFF. CDR3 sequence (DNA): TGTGCCAGCAGTCCCCAGAGGGACTACACGATCTACAATGAGCAGTTCTTC.

This clonotype has more than one count but fewer than ten. The chain is built from TRBV10-3 and TRBJ2-7; a weak D match, TRBD2 (5 bases). Deletions cut 8 bases from V and 6 bases from J, with 14 bases between. This CDR3 comprises 12 residues. Germline CDR1 reads ENHRY; CDR2 reads SYGVKD. CDR3 amino acids: CAIGSRGTEQYV. CDR3 DNA sequence: TGTGCCATCGGATCACGGGGAACCGAGCAGTACGTC.

The table lists this clonotype with a few counts. V and J are TRBV7-9 and TRBJ2-1; 11 nucleotides align to TRBD1. The CDR3 covers 16 residues. In germline, CDR1 is SEHNR, CDR2 FQNEAQ (reference sequence). The J segment lost 3 bases and the V segment lost 1 base, leaving 2 bases of the junction unmatched. For the CDR3, the DNA is TGTGCCAGCAGCTTAGAGGGGACAGGGGGCTACAATGAGCAGTTCTTC. Translated: CASSLEGTGGYNEQFF.

This clonotype was recorded a few times. This chain links TRBV6-4 with TRBJ2-1; no firm D call. CDR1 and CDR2 from the germline V gene are MRHNA and SNTAGT. V was pared by 4 bases and J by 9 bases, with 13 bases between. This CDR3 is 13 amino acids long. The chain's CDR3 is CASSAGDEGEQFF. For the CDR3, the DNA is TGTGCCAGCAGTGCAGGTGATGAAGGTGAGCAGTTCTTC.

This clonotype occurred many times. The chain links TRBV12-3 or TRBV12-4 to TRBJ2-3; D perhaps matches TRBD2 (6 bases). Between the trimmed V and J ends, which lost 3 bases and 6 bases, there was a span of 10 bases. The CDR3 totals 13 residues. The chain's CDR3 is CASSLGGSDTQYF. CDR3 sequence (DNA): TGTGCCAGCAGTTTGGGGGGATCGGATACGCAGTATTTT.

The V and J genes are TRBV7-2 and TRBJ1-1; TRBD1 aligns across 9 bases. The germline V gene has CDR1 SGHTA and CDR2 FQGNSA. V dropped 5 bases and J dropped 5; count of bases not matched to a gene: 15. This CDR3 spans 17 amino acids. CDR3 coding DNA: TGTGCCAGCAGCCCCCCACAGGGGGCGATGGTTGGGACTGAAGCTTTCTTT. Translation gives CASSPPQGAMVGTEAFF.

The chain combines TRBV11-2 with TRBJ2-2; 8 bases match TRBD1. The V and J ends lost 4 bases and 5 bases, in that order; junction bases with no gene match: 9. The CDR3 has 16 residues. Germline CDR1 and CDR2: SGHAT and FQNNGV. CDR3 region: CASSSIPRGQTGELFF. The CDR3, as DNA: TGTGCCAGCAGCTCAATTCCCAGGGGGCAAACCGGGGAGCTGTTTTTT.

The table lists this clonotype with a few counts. The chain uses TRBV27 and TRBJ2-7; 8 nucleotides match TRBD1. Germline CDR1 reads MNHEY; CDR2 reads SMNVEV (reference sequence). V shed 6 bases, J shed 5 bases, and the junction held 18 bases outside the gene matches. The CDR3 totals 17 residues. The DNA for the CDR3 is TGTGCCAGCAGCCCCCTGAACCAAAAGACAGGGGTAGACGAGCAGTACTTC. This sequence encodes CASSPLNQKTGVDEQYF.

This clonotype was seen only a few times. The chain uses TRBV4-1 and TRBJ2-5; D gene ambiguous. The CDR3 loop spans 15 amino acids. CDR1 is MGHRA, CDR2 YSYEKL, per germline. The V gene lost 0 bases and the J gene lost 1 base, with 9 bases spanning the gap. In DNA form, the CDR3 reads TGCGCCAGCAGCCAAGATGTTGCAGCCCAAGAGACCCAGTACTTC. It is translated as CASSQDVAAQETQYF.

This clonotype was observed at least ten times. The genes are TRBV12-3 or TRBV12-4 and TRBJ2-1, with D possibly TRBD2 on 5 matching bases. The CDR3 has 12 residues. V lost 4 bases and J lost 14, with 15 bases in between. Written as DNA, the CDR3 is TGTGCCAGCAGTTCTCGGACTGAGAGTAAGTTCTTC. Amino acid sequence: CASSSRTESKFF.

The chain employs TRBV6-1 and TRBJ2-5, with 7 bases fitting TRBD1. This CDR3 has 14 residues. Germline V gene lookup returns CDR1 MNHNS and CDR2 SASEGT. V dropped 8 bases and J dropped 6; count of bases not matched to a gene: 12. The CDR3 region is CASAPTGFLKTQYF. The CDR3, as DNA: TGTGCCAGCGCCCCGACAGGGTTTCTAAAGACCCAGTACTTC.

In its sample, this clonotype was seen many times. The DNA for the CDR3 is TGTGCCAGCAGTACCTACCGGGACAGGGGAAACACCGGGGAGCTGTTTTTT. Translated: CASSTYRDRGNTGELFF. The rearrangement joins TRBV28 to TRBJ2-2; TRBD1 matches 10 bases. The CDR3 covers 17 residues. CDR1 and CDR2 from the germline V gene are MDHEN and SYDVKM. Trimming cost V 5 bases and J 2 bases; bases outside gene matches: 8.

This clonotype was counted at least ten times. The rearrangement uses TRBV29-1 and TRBJ1-2; possibly TRBD1 for D (5 bases). From germline, CDR1 is SQVTM and CDR2 ANQGSEA. V lost 4 bases to trimming and J lost 4 bases, with 13 bases between them. The CDR3 consists of 13 residues. The CDR3 DNA follows: TGCAGCGTTGCCCCAGGGATAACCTATGGCTACACCTTC. Its protein product is CSVAPGITYGYTF.

This clonotype was counted many times. The rearrangement links TRBV5-1 to TRBJ2-7; weak D call: TRBD2 (5 bases). The germline CDR1 and CDR2 sequences are SGHRS and YFSETQ. Trimming shortened V by 4 bases and J by 10 bases, and 15 bases separated the two germline ends. The CDR3 runs 12 residues. In DNA, the CDR3 is TGCGCCAGCAGCACGGACCGGGATGTTCAGTACGTC. This codes for CASSTDRDVQYV.

This clonotype was counted many times. This sequence joins TRBV29-1 and TRBJ2-1, with 8 nucleotides matching TRBD2. This CDR3 region has 15 residues. V shed 2 bases, J shed 2 bases, and the junction held 5 bases outside the gene matches. Germline V gene lookup returns CDR1 SQVTM and CDR2 ANQGSEA. CDR3 in amino acids: CSVEPGGSPYNEQFF. DNA for the CDR3: TGCAGCGTTGAACCGGGGGGGAGTCCCTACAATGAGCAGTTCTTC.

This clonotype was counted at least ten times. The chain uses TRBV6-4 and TRBJ1-6; no definite D call. Trimming took 2 bases from V and 6 from J, leaving 5 bases between them. Per the germline V gene, CDR1 is MRHNA and CDR2 is SNTAGT. This CDR3 has 13 residues. The CDR3 DNA sequence: TGTGCCAGCAGTGACAGTAGTAATTCACCCCTCCACTTT. Encoded protein: CASSDSSNSPLHF.

This clonotype was detected a few times. The chain carries TRBV27 and TRBJ2-1, with D possibly TRBD1 on 6 matching bases. CDR3 size: 12 residues. The germline CDR1 and CDR2 sequences are MNHEY and SMNVEV (reference sequence). V lost 4 bases, J lost 7 bases, and 8 bases lay in between. CDR3 bases: TGTGCCAGCAGTTGGGGGCGAAATGAGCAGTTCTTC. Amino acids: CASSWGRNEQFF.

This clonotype has only one observation. The chain recombines TRBV20-1 with TRBJ2-3; possibly TRBD2 for D (6 bases). CDR1 is DFQATT and CDR2 is SNEGSKA in the germline V gene (reference sequence). The CDR3 loop spans 14 amino acids. V lost 4 bases, J lost 2 bases, and 13 bases lay in between. CDR3 loop: CSAKAPSDTDTQYF. DNA of the CDR3: TGCAGTGCTAAGGCACCTAGCGACACAGATACGCAGTATTTT.

V usage is TRBV2 and J usage is TRBJ2-2; TRBD1 matches at 7 bases. The CDR3 is made up of 15 amino acids. With 3 bases clipped from V and 6 bases from J, the junction kept 7 bases outside the gene matches. Germline V gene sequence: CDR1 SNHLY, CDR2 FYNNEI. CDR3 region: CASSELYQGAGELFF. In DNA form, the CDR3 reads TGTGCCAGCAGTGAGCTCTATCAGGGGGCCGGGGAGCTGTTTTTT.